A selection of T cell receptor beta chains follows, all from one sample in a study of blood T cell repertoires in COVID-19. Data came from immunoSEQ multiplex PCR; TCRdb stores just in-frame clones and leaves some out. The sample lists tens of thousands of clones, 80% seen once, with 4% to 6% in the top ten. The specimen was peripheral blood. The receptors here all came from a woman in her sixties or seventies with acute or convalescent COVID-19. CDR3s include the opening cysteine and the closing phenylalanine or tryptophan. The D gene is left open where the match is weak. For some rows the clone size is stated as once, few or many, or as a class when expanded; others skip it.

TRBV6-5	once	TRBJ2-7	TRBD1	CASTQLTGTGLYF	TGTGCCAGCACCCAGCTGACAGGGACGGGGCTGTACTTC
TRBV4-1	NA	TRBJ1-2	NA	CASSQDSSRAVVNGYTF	TGCGCCAGCAGCCAAGATTCGAGCAGGGCAGTAGTCAACGGCTACACCTTC
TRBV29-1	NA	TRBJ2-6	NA	CSTRSGANVLTF	TGCAGCACTCGTAGTGGGGCCAACGTCCTGACTTTC
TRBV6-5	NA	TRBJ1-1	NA	CASSKIGGNTEAFF	TGTGCCAGCAGCAAGATCGGGGGTAACACTGAAGCTTTCTTT
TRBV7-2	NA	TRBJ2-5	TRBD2	CASSSGTIRETQYF	TGTGCCAGCAGCTCCGGGACTATCCGGGAGACCCAGTACTTC
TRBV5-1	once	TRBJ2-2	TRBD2	CASSPRTSGGARTGELFF	TGCGCCAGCAGCCCAAGGACTAGCGGGGGGGCCCGGACCGGGGAGCTGTTTTTT
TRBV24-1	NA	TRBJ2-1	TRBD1	CATSDLGSGTGGGVTFF	TGTGCCACCAGTGATTTGGGGTCCGGGACAGGGGGCGGGGTGACGTTCTTC
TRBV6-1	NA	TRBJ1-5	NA	CASSDRGDQPQHF	TGTGCCAGCAGTGACAGGGGCGATCAGCCCCAGCATTTT
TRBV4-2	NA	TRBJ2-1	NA	CASSQGVSEQFF	TGTGCCAGCAGCCAAGGCGTGAGTGAGCAGTTCTTC
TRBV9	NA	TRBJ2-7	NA	CASSETGKNEQYF	TGTGCCAGCAGTGAAACAGGGAAGAACGAGCAGTACTTC
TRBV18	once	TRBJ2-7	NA	CASSLTQGSYEQYF	TGTGCCAGCTCACTCACACAGGGATCCTACGAGCAGTACTTC
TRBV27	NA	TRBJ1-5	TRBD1	CASSRGNYQPQHF	TGTGCCAGCAGCAGGGGGAACTATCAGCCCCAGCATTTT
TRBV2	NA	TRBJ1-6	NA	CASTRREGYNSPLHF	TGTGCCAGCACTAGGAGGGAGGGGTATAATTCACCCCTCCACTTT
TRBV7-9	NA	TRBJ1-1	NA	CASSQSSGGGTEAFF	TGTGCCAGCAGCCAAAGCTCGGGGGGCGGCACTGAAGCTTTCTTT
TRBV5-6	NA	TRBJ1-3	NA	CASSFLMGDASGNTIYF	TGTGCCAGCAGCTTTCTTATGGGCGACGCCTCTGGAAACACCATATATTTT
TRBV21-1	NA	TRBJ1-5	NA	CASSILVQGVNQPQHF	TGTGCCAGCAGCATCCTGGTACAGGGAGTCAATCAGCCCCAGCATTTT
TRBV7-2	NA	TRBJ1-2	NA	CASSKDSPNYGYTF	TGTGCCAGCAGCAAGGACAGCCCTAACTATGGCTACACCTTC
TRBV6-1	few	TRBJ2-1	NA	CASSERVQGSEQFF	TGTGCCAGCAGTGAACGCGTACAGGGCAGTGAGCAGTTCTTC
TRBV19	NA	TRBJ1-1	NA	CASIARKGHTEAFF	TGTGCCAGTATTGCGAGGAAAGGCCACACTGAAGCTTTCTTT
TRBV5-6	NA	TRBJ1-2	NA	CASSLLVYGYTF	TGTGCCAGCAGCTTGCTAGTCTATGGCTACACCTTC
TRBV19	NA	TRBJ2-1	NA	CASSIQEGAPKPHEQFF	TGTGCCAGTAGTATACAGGAGGGAGCCCCCAAACCGCATGAGCAGTTCTTC
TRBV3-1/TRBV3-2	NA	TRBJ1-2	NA	CASSLQGDYGYTF	TGTGCCAGCAGCCTACAGGGTGACTATGGCTACACCTTC
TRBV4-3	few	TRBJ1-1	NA	CASSQDPGRSEAFF	TGCGCCAGCAGCCAAGATCCGGGTCGCTCTGAAGCTTTCTTT
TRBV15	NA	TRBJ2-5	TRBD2	CATSRDQASGGQETQYF	TGTGCCACCAGCAGAGATCAGGCTAGCGGGGGGCAAGAGACCCAGTACTTC
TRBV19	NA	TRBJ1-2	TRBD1	CASYGQGFYGYTF	TGTGCCAGTTACGGACAGGGCTTCTATGGCTACACCTTC
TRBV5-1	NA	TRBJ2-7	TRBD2	CASSFSSLAGMNEQYF	TGCGCCAGCAGCTTTTCCTCGCTAGCGGGGATGAACGAGCAGTACTTC
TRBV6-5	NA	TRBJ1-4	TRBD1	CASKDRRNEKLFF	TGTGCCAGCAAGGACAGGAGAAATGAAAAACTGTTTTTT
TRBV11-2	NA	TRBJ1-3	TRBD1	CASTPGGWAGNTIYF	TGTGCCAGCACCCCAGGGGGTTGGGCTGGAAACACCATATATTTT
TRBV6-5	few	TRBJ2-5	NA	CASSYSKGGTQYF	TGTGCCAGCAGTTACTCCAAAGGGGGGACCCAGTACTTC